The sequence of this T cell receptor (beta chain) was determined in a study of cytomegalovirus exposure and HLA in healthy donors. Amplification used 60 Vbeta primers and 13 Jbeta primers. Sequencing used immunoSEQ multiplex PCR; TCRdb keeps in-frame clones, though not all of them. The sample records 90,000 to 100,000 clones, 65% to 80% being singletons. The length of the CDR3 is 14 residues. Germline V CDR1 and CDR2: SGHRS, YFSETQ. V lost 0 bases and J lost 8, with 9 bases in between. Whole-study findings and limits: It was reported that the classifier diagnosed cytomegalovirus status with high specificity and sensitivity in both the original and validation cohorts. Relative to equally common others, HLA-associated TCR beta chains showed greater clonal expansion in a later analysis.

As for this clone: What it binds is not known.

The chain combines TRBV5-1 with TRBJ1-6; TRBD1 is a possible D gene (5 bases). Sequencing input: PBMCs. The clonotype comes from a man aged 35-49 years in good health and CMV-seropositive. CDR3 loop: CASSLEGSDSPLHF. The CDR3 DNA follows: TGCGCCAGCAGCTTGGAGGGGTCCGATTCACCCCTCCACTTT. The complete variable domain, with remaining parts taken from reference TRBV5-1 and TRBJ1-6, reads KAGVTQTPRYLIKTRGQQVTLSCSPISGHRSVSWYQQTPGQGLQFLFEYFSETQRNKGNFPGRFSGRQFSNSRSEMNVSTLELGDSALYLCASSLEGSDSPLHFGNGTRLTVT.